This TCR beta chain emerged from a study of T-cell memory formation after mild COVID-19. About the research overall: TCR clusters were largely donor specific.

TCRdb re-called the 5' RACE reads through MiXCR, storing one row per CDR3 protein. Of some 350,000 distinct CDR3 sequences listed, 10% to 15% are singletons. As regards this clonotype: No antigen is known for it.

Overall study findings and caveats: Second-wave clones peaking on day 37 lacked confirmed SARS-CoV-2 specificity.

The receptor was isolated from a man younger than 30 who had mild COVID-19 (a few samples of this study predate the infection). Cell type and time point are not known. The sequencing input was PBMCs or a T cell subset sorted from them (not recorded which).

The CDR3, as DNA: TGTGCCAGCTCACCACAAAACGGAGAACAAGAGACCCAGTACTTC. Translated, it gives CASSPQNGEQETQYF. The gene calls are TRBV18 and TRBJ2-5; D remains ambiguous. Germline CDR1 KGHSH, CDR2 LQKENI. This CDR3 contains 15 residues. Deletions cut 1 base from V and 2 bases from J, with 11 bases between.